This entry is about one T cell receptor (beta chain). The data derive from a study of blood T cell repertoires in COVID-19. Study background: Samples came from the United States, Italy and Spain, spanning acute and convalescent COVID-19. T cells, B-cell-depleted T cells, or PBMCs provided the cDNA or gDNA that served as material.

In the source study's methods: Cell counts per sample came from amplifying reference gene primers. Profiled with immunoSEQ multiplex PCR; TCRdb holds only in-frame clones, not every one. The DNA was the basis for D and trimming; V, J and clone size are from that table. In the table there are roughly 250,000 clones, around 80% of which are singletons. With 0 bases clipped from V and 7 bases from J, the junction kept 6 bases outside the gene matches. The CDR3 runs to 16 residues. The germline V gene has CDR1 SGHTA and CDR2 FQGTGA. This receptor was obtained from a woman aged 40-49 years with active or convalescent COVID-19. What was sequenced was peripheral blood. This chain uses TRBV7-3 with TRBJ2-1; TRBD2 matches 10 bases. The CDR3 here is CASSLTTSGARNEQFF. In nucleotides, the CDR3 is TGTGCCAGCAGCTTAACTACTAGCGGGGCGAGAAATGAGCAGTTCTTC.